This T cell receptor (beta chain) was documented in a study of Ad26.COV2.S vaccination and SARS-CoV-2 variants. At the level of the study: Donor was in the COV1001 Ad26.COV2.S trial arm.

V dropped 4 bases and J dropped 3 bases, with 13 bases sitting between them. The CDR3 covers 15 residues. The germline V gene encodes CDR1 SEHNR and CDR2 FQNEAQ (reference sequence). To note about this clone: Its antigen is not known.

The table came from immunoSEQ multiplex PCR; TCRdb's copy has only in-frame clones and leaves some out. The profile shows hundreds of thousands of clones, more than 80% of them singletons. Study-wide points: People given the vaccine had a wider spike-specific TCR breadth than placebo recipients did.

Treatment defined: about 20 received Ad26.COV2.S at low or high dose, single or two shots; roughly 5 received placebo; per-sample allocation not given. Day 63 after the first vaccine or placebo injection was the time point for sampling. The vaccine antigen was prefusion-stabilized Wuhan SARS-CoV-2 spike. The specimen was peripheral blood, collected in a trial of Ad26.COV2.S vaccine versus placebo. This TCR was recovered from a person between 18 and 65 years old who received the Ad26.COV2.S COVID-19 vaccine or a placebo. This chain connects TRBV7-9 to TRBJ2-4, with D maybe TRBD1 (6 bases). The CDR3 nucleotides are TGTGCCAGCAGCTCACAGGGCGTGAGCAAAAACATTCAGTACTTC. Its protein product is CASSSQGVSKNIQYF.